The 25 T cell receptor beta chains presented below share a single source sample, sequenced in a study of cytomegalovirus exposure and HLA in healthy donors. Amplification used 60 Vbeta primers and 13 Jbeta primers. The data were produced by immunoSEQ multiplex PCR, yet TCRdb's version contains in-frame clones alone and is incomplete. The sample lists around 150,000 clones, approximately 76% seen once, with 1.2% to 1.5% in the top ten. The source material was PBMCs. The receptors derive from a man aged 55 to 70 in good health and CMV-seronegative.

CDR3 sequence reads: CASSNQAGSPNEQFF. As DNA, the CDR3 is TGTGCCAGTAGTAACCAAGCGGGGTCCCCCAATGAGCAGTTCTTC. The chain is built from TRBV19 and TRBJ2-1; 7 nucleotides match TRBD2. V lost 4 bases to trimming and J lost 6 bases; unmatched junction nucleotides: 9. Germline V gives CDR1 LNHDA, CDR2 SQIVND (reference sequence). This CDR3 is 15 amino acids long. Full variable domain (remainder filled in from reference TRBV19 and TRBJ2-1): DGGITQSPKYLFRKEGQNVTLSCEQNLNHDAMYWYRQDPGQGLRLIYYSQIVNDFQKGDIAEGYSVSREKKESFPLTVTSAQKNPTAFYLCASSNQAGSPNEQFFGPGTRLTVL.

V usage is TRBV4-1 and J usage is TRBJ2-7, with 15 bases that match TRBD2. The germline CDR1 and CDR2 sequences are MGHRA and YSYEKL. CDR3 length: 18 residues. The V gene end was trimmed by 5 bases and the J gene end by 5 bases; junction bases not matched to a gene: 13. The CDR3 region has the DNA TGCGCCAGCAGCGCCATGGGACTAGCGGGAGGCCGGAGCCACGAGCAGTACTTC. It encodes CASSAMGLAGGRSHEQYF.

This clone was counted a few times. V and J are TRBV5-4 and TRBJ2-5; D ambiguous. The CDR3 runs 12 residues. Deletions cut 1 base from V and 5 bases from J, with 6 bases between. Germline lookup yields CDR1 SGHNT and CDR2 YYREEE (reference sequence). CDR3: CASSLPRETQYF. The DNA of the CDR3 is TGTGCCAGCAGCTTGCCGAGGGAGACCCAGTACTTC.

The genes are TRBV5-1 and TRBJ2-4; 13 bases match TRBD2. Trimming at V came to 4 bases and at J to 8 bases, leaving 9 bases not matched to a gene. The CDR3 has 16 residues. From germline, CDR1 is SGHRS and CDR2 YFSETQ. The CDR3 DNA follows: TGCGCCAGCAGCCCGGATACTAGCGGGGGGGCATACATTCAGTACTTC. Translating gives CASSPDTSGGAYIQYF.

This clone was observed once. CDR3 DNA: TGTGCCAGCAGTTTGACTAGCCAAGAGACCCAGTACTTC. It specifies CASSLTSQETQYF. This chain connects TRBV5-4 to TRBJ2-5; a weak D match, TRBD2 (6 bases). Between the trimmed V and J ends, which lost 5 bases and 1 base, there was a span of 9 bases. This CDR3 has 13 residues. Germline values: CDR1 SGHNT, CDR2 YYREEE (reference sequence).

The V call is TRBV7-9, the J call TRBJ2-7, with TRBD1 matching 7 bases. CDR3 length: 15 residues. With V trimmed by 5 bases and J by 2 bases, 9 bases remained unmatched. Germline assignment: CDR1 SEHNR and CDR2 FQNEAQ (reference sequence). In nucleotides, the CDR3 is TGTGCCAGCAGCAAGACGGACAGGCTCCCCTACGAGCAGTACTTC. This encodes CASSKTDRLPYEQYF.

V gene TRBV27 combines with J gene TRBJ2-1; no definite D call. This CDR3 has 15 residues. Trimming pared 2 bases from V and 4 bases from J, leaving 12 bases between. The germline gives CDR1 MNHEY, CDR2 SMNVEV (reference sequence). CDR3 DNA: TGTGCCAGCAGTTTAAACTGGTTTATATACAATGAGCAGTTCTTC. This encodes CASSLNWFIYNEQFF.

The chain is built from TRBV10-3 and TRBJ2-7; D may be TRBD2 (7 bases). The CDR3 sequence is 15 residues long. Trimming left V 4 bases short and J 3 bases short, with 16 bases between. From germline, CDR1 is ENHRY and CDR2 SYGVKD. The CDR3 nucleotides are TGTGCCATCAGTGGTGGGTCCGGGGGGCTCTACGAGCAGTACTTC. Protein product: CAISGGSGGLYEQYF.

This chain connects TRBV28 to TRBJ2-7, with 11 positions matching TRBD1. The length of the CDR3 is 15 residues. Germline V gene data show CDR1 as MDHEN and CDR2 as SYDVKM. V lost 8 bases, J lost 4 bases, and 10 bases stayed unmatched. CDR3 nucleotides: TGTGCCAGCCAAACCACCGGGACAGGGGGGTACGAGCAGTACTTC. This gives the protein CASQTTGTGGYEQYF.

This clone was seen a few times. The chain uses TRBV19 and TRBJ2-7, with 8 nucleotides matching TRBD1. This CDR3 contains 16 residues. Looked up from germline, CDR1 is LNHDA and CDR2 is SQIVND (reference sequence). Trimming took 5 bases from V and 2 from J; bases not matched to a gene: 11. The CDR3 region is CASSGGSGTGTYEQYF. Here the CDR3 DNA reads TGTGCCAGTAGTGGGGGATCCGGGACAGGAACCTACGAGCAGTACTTC.

This clone has a handful of counts. The chain couples TRBV28 to TRBJ2-7; TRBD1 matches 7 bases. Looked up from germline, CDR1 is MDHEN and CDR2 is SYDVKM. This CDR3 contains 15 residues. V shed 5 bases and J 2 bases; nucleotides not matched to a gene: 9. The CDR3 loop reads CASSIPGGPAYEQYF. CDR3 nucleotides: TGTGCCAGCAGTATTCCAGGGGGACCAGCCTACGAGCAGTACTTC.

The chain links TRBV27 to TRBJ2-1; 11 bases are a match to TRBD2. CDR1 MNHEY and CDR2 SMNVEV come from the germline V gene (reference sequence). This CDR3 has 15 residues. Trimming at V came to 6 bases and at J to 3 bases, leaving 4 bases not matched to a gene. CDR3 nucleotide sequence: TGTGCCAGCAGACCTACTAGCGGGGGCTACAATGAGCAGTTCTTC. Amino acid sequence: CASRPTSGGYNEQFF.

This chain joins TRBV29-1 and TRBJ2-7; D gene ambiguous. V was clipped by 4 bases and J by 4 bases, with 20 bases between them. CDR1 and CDR2 from the germline V gene are SQVTM and ANQGSEA. This CDR3 comprises 15 residues. The chain's CDR3 is CSVAYGSFGTYEQYF. CDR3 DNA: TGCAGCGTTGCCTACGGGTCGTTCGGTACTTACGAGCAGTACTTC.

The chain employs TRBV11-2 and TRBJ2-5, with D possibly being TRBD1 (5 bases). This CDR3 comprises 13 residues. V dropped 5 bases and J dropped 4 bases, with 11 bases sitting between them. Germline V gene data show CDR1 as SGHAT and CDR2 as FQNNGV. CDR3 in DNA: TGTGCCAGCAGCCCCAGGGTCGTAGAGACCCAGTACTTC. Protein product: CASSPRVVETQYF.

J is TRBJ2-5 and V is TRBV7-2; perhaps TRBD2 as D (5 bases). This CDR3 is 12 amino acids long. Germline V gene sequence: CDR1 SGHTA, CDR2 FQGNSA. V lost 6 bases and J lost 7, with 12 bases in between. DNA for the CDR3: TGTGCCAGCAGTACCCCGGGGAGGACCCAGTACTTC. It is translated as CASSTPGRTQYF.

This sequence joins TRBV28 and TRBJ2-1, with TRBD1 matching 8 bases. Germline lookup yields CDR1 MDHEN and CDR2 SYDVKM. Trimming cost V 3 bases and J 4 bases; bases outside gene matches: 5. CDR3 length equals 15 residues. The CDR3: CASSFRTGMYNEQFF. CDR3 DNA: TGTGCCAGCAGTTTCCGGACAGGGATGTACAATGAGCAGTTCTTC.

The table lists this clone with a count of one. The rearrangement links TRBV11-2 to TRBJ2-1, with TRBD2 identical over 7 bases. Germline assignment: CDR1 SGHAT and CDR2 FQNNGV. Trimming removed 8 bases from V and 7 bases from J; junction bases left unmatched: 14. The CDR3 totals 15 residues. Here the CDR3 DNA reads TGTGCCAGCTCTAGGGGAGCGGGGTATCAGAATGAGCAGTTCTTC. It encodes CASSRGAGYQNEQFF.

The chain carries TRBV7-7 and TRBJ2-2; 7 nucleotides align to TRBD2. Germline V lookup: CDR1 SSHAT, CDR2 FNYEAQ (reference sequence). This CDR3 spans 18 amino acids. V was clipped by 8 bases and J by 5 bases; unmatched bases: 20. The CDR3 sequence is CASSTSGGWGVGTGELFF. The CDR3 region has the DNA TGTGCCAGCTCAACCTCGGGAGGATGGGGTGTAGGAACCGGGGAGCTGTTTTTT.

The table lists this clone with a count of one. This rearrangement joins TRBV10-3 to TRBJ2-2, with 7 bases that match TRBD1. The CDR3 covers 19 residues. The germline gives CDR1 ENHRY, CDR2 SYGVKD. Trimming at V came to 7 bases and at J to 2 bases, leaving 19 bases not matched to a gene. The CDR3 spells CAITIRGPQGVDNTGELFF. Here the CDR3 DNA reads TGTGCCATCACCATAAGGGGACCGCAGGGGGTGGATAACACCGGGGAGCTGTTTTTT.

As concerns this clone: The same CDR3 can be traced to other DNA sequences in this sample. The chain recombines TRBV14 with TRBJ1-6, with D uncertain. Trimming shortened V by 3 bases and J by 7 bases, and 10 bases separated the two germline ends. The germline gives CDR1 SGHDN, CDR2 FVKESK. The CDR3 totals 14 residues. The CDR3 loop reads CASSQGRENSPLHF. The CDR3 nucleotides are TGTGCCAGCAGCCAGGGTAGGGAGAATTCACCCCTCCACTTT.

The chain links TRBV6-6 to TRBJ1-1, with 9 nucleotides matching TRBD1. CDR1 and CDR2 (germline): MNHNY, SVGAGI (reference sequence). The CDR3 contains 14 residues. V lost 6 bases and J lost 1; bases outside the gene matches: 3. The CDR3 nucleotides read TGTGCCAGCAGCGCGGGACAGGGGAACACTGAAGCTTTCTTT. The encoded protein is CASSAGQGNTEAFF.

This chain uses TRBV7-2 with TRBJ2-7; unclear D gene. V dropped 1 base and J dropped 7 bases, with 8 bases sitting between them. From germline, CDR1 is SGHTA and CDR2 FQGNSA. This CDR3 region has 12 residues. CDR3 sequence: CASSLVSVEQYF. CDR3 coding DNA: TGTGCCAGCAGCTTAGTATCGGTAGAGCAGTACTTC.

The chain uses TRBV27 and TRBJ2-7; D is possibly TRBD1 (5 bases). Looked up from germline, CDR1 is MNHEY and CDR2 is SMNVEV (reference sequence). The length of the CDR3 is 14 residues. Trimming took 3 bases from V and 1 from J, leaving 10 bases between them. In nucleotides, the CDR3 is TGTGCCAGCAGTTTCAGTCAGGGTTCCTACGAGCAGTACTTC. It translates to CASSFSQGSYEQYF.

The rearrangement joins TRBV7-2 to TRBJ2-2; tentatively, D is TRBD2 (5 bases). Germline CDR1 is SGHTA and CDR2 is FQGNSA. V dropped 1 base and J dropped 6 bases, with 12 bases sitting between them. The length of the CDR3 is 15 residues. CDR3 region: CASSLGPVSAGELFF. For the CDR3, the DNA is TGTGCCAGCAGCTTAGGACCGGTTAGCGCCGGGGAGCTGTTTTTT.

The rearrangement uses TRBV5-6 and TRBJ2-5; D remains unclear. The J call may be incorrect, as the DNA end agrees better with TRBJ2-7. This CDR3 spans 13 amino acids. The V gene's germline CDR1 is SGHDT and CDR2 YYEEEE. The CDR3 protein is CASSLAHSYEQYF. CDR3 nucleotide sequence: TGTGCCAGCAGCTTGGCGCACAGCTACGAGCAGTACTTC.